The rows below give T cell receptor beta chains drawn from one sample of a study of long-term antiretroviral therapy in people with HIV. This table comes from immunoSEQ multiplex PCR, and its TCRdb copy is limited to in-frame clones, with some not included. The sample holds more than 35,000 clones, approximately 86% seen once. The sequences come from unsorted PBMCs, collected just before starting antiretroviral therapy. All receptors derive from a young woman with HIV. Both conserved end residues are part of each CDR3. A D gene is named only where the DNA matches it firmly. Clone size is given for some rows only: seen once, a few or many times, or a class if the clone is expanded.

CDR3 protein: CASSEVGSEAFF; CDR3 DNA: TGTGCCAGCAGCGAGGTTGGGTCTGAAGCTTTCTTT; clone size: .; V gene: TRBV4-2; J gene: TRBJ1-1; D gene: .
CDR3 protein: CASKSVKVHGYTF; CDR3 DNA: TGTGCCAGCAAGTCCGTAAAGGTACATGGCTACACCTTC; clone size: once; V gene: TRBV6-5; J gene: TRBJ1-2; D gene: .
CDR3 protein: CASSITPGGQTGELFF; CDR3 DNA: TGCGCCAGCAGCATTACCCCGGGAGGTCAGACCGGGGAGCTGTTTTTT; clone size: few; V gene: TRBV5-1; J gene: TRBJ2-2; D gene: TRBD2
CDR3 protein: CASSLKGQAFLTYEQYF; CDR3 DNA: TGTGCCAGCAGTTTAAAGGGACAGGCCTTCTTGACTTACGAGCAGTACTTC; clone size: .; V gene: TRBV27; J gene: TRBJ2-7; D gene: TRBD1
CDR3 protein: CASSFTDSNYGYTF; CDR3 DNA: TGCGCCAGCAGCTTTACGGACAGTAACTATGGCTACACCTTC; clone size: .; V gene: TRBV5-1; J gene: TRBJ1-2; D gene: .
CDR3 protein: CASSLVRDPLPHEQYF; CDR3 DNA: TGTGCCAGCAGCTTAGTCCGGGACCCTTTACCCCACGAGCAGTACTTC; clone size: once; V gene: TRBV7-9; J gene: TRBJ2-7; D gene: .
CDR3 protein: CASSLDRGGSVADQPQHF; CDR3 DNA: TGTGCCAGCAGCTTAGACCGGGGAGGATCGGTAGCGGATCAGCCCCAGCATTTT; clone size: few; V gene: TRBV7-9; J gene: TRBJ1-5; D gene: .
CDR3 protein: CASSPPGGHMNTEAFF; CDR3 DNA: TGTGCCAGCTCACCACCAGGGGGGCACATGAACACTGAAGCTTTCTTT; clone size: once; V gene: TRBV18; J gene: TRBJ1-1; D gene: .
CDR3 protein: CASSPGTSKAREYF; CDR3 DNA: TGTGCCAGCAGTCCCGGGACTAGCAAAGCTAGAGAGTACTTC; clone size: few; V gene: TRBV28; J gene: TRBJ2-7; D gene: TRBD2
CDR3 protein: CASSLEGIQETQYF; CDR3 DNA: TGTGCCAGCAGCTTGGAAGGCATCCAAGAGACCCAGTACTTC; clone size: .; V gene: TRBV5-4; J gene: TRBJ2-5; D gene: .
CDR3 protein: CASSRQGRDTEAFF; CDR3 DNA: TGTGCCAGCAGCCGACAGGGAAGGGACACTGAAGCTTTCTTT; clone size: .; V gene: TRBV6-5; J gene: TRBJ1-1; D gene: TRBD1
CDR3 protein: CASSSKAQTVNYGYTF; CDR3 DNA: TGTGCCAGCAGCTCTAAGGCCCAGACAGTAAACTATGGCTACACCTTC; clone size: .; V gene: TRBV11-3; J gene: TRBJ1-2; D gene: .
CDR3 protein: CASSLGFGANYGYTF; CDR3 DNA: TGTGCCAGCAGCTTAGGGTTTGGGGCTAACTATGGCTACACCTTC; clone size: .; V gene: TRBV7-2; J gene: TRBJ1-2; D gene: .
CDR3 protein: CASSLRSGSGTKNIQYF; CDR3 DNA: TGTGCCAGCAGCTTGCGAAGCGGGAGCGGGACCAAAAACATTCAGTACTTC; clone size: few; V gene: TRBV7-8; J gene: TRBJ2-4; D gene: TRBD2
CDR3 protein: CASSRGAYGYTF; CDR3 DNA: TGTGCCAGCAGCCGGGGAGCCTATGGCTACACCTTC; clone size: .; V gene: TRBV14; J gene: TRBJ1-2; D gene: .
CDR3 protein: CASSYQAGTDTQYF; CDR3 DNA: TGTGCCAGCAGTTATCAAGCGGGCACAGATACGCAGTATTTT; clone size: .; V gene: TRBV6-5; J gene: TRBJ2-3; D gene: .
CDR3 protein: CASKTGANTGELFF; CDR3 DNA: TGCGCCAGCAAGACAGGTGCGAACACCGGGGAGCTGTTTTTT; clone size: once; V gene: TRBV5-1; J gene: TRBJ2-2; D gene: .
CDR3 protein: CASTALGIGRPYEQYF; CDR3 DNA: TGTGCCAGCACCGCCCTAGGGATCGGTAGGCCCTACGAGCAGTACTTC; clone size: .; V gene: TRBV28; J gene: TRBJ2-7; D gene: .
CDR3 protein: CASSPAYEQYF; CDR3 DNA: TGTGCCAGCAGTCCTGCCTACGAGCAGTACTTC; clone size: .; V gene: TRBV27; J gene: TRBJ2-7; D gene: .
CDR3 protein: CASSPLSETQYF; CDR3 DNA: TGTGCCAGCAGCCCTCTTTCGGAGACCCAGTACTTC; clone size: .; V gene: TRBV28; J gene: TRBJ2-5; D gene: .
CDR3 protein: CASSRTFTDTQYF; CDR3 DNA: TGTGCCAGCAGCAGGACCTTCACAGATACGCAGTATTTT; clone size: .; V gene: TRBV5-6; J gene: TRBJ2-3; D gene: .
CDR3 protein: CASSFQRTGEQYF; CDR3 DNA: TGTGCCAGCAGCTTTCAGCGAACAGGCGAGCAGTACTTC; clone size: .; V gene: TRBV11-2; J gene: TRBJ2-7; D gene: .
CDR3 protein: CASSRTGSRGTEAFF; CDR3 DNA: TGTGCCAGCAGTCGGACAGGGAGTAGGGGCACTGAAGCTTTCTTT; clone size: .; V gene: TRBV6-1; J gene: TRBJ1-1; D gene: TRBD1
CDR3 protein: CASSLLGETQYF; CDR3 DNA: TGTGCCAGCAGTTTGCTCGGAGAGACCCAGTACTTC; clone size: .; V gene: TRBV27; J gene: TRBJ2-5; D gene: .
CDR3 protein: CASSLFLTSGRADTQYF; CDR3 DNA: TGTGCCAGCAGTTTATTCTTGACTAGCGGGAGAGCGGATACGCAGTATTTT; clone size: .; V gene: TRBV27; J gene: TRBJ2-3; D gene: TRBD2
CDR3 protein: CASSQVANTGELFF; CDR3 DNA: TGCGCCAGCAGCCAAGTTGCCAACACCGGGGAGCTGTTTTTT; clone size: .; V gene: TRBV4-3; J gene: TRBJ2-2; D gene: .
CDR3 protein: CASRVSGQGSYEQYF; CDR3 DNA: TGTGCCAGCAGAGTATCGGGACAGGGGTCCTACGAGCAGTACTTC; clone size: .; V gene: TRBV6-1; J gene: TRBJ2-7; D gene: TRBD1
CDR3 protein: CAISVGRGLDEQYF; CDR3 DNA: TGTGCCATCAGTGTTGGGAGGGGCCTTGACGAGCAGTACTTC; clone size: .; V gene: TRBV10-3; J gene: TRBJ2-7; D gene: TRBD2
CDR3 protein: CASLKTGGGEAFF; CDR3 DNA: TGTGCCAGCTTAAAGACAGGGGGTGGTGAAGCTTTCTTT; clone size: .; V gene: TRBV25-1; J gene: TRBJ1-1; D gene: TRBD1